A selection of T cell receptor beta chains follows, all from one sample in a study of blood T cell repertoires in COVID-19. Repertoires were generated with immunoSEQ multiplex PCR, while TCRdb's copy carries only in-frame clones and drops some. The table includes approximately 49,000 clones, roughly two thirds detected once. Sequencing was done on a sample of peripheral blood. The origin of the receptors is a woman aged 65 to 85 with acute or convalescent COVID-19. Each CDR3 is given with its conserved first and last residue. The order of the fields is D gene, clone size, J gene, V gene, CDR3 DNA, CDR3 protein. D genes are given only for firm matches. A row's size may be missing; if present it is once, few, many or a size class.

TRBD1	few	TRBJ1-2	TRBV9	TGTGCCAGCAGCGTAGCTCAGGGGGCGCTCCCTGGCTACACCTTC	CASSVAQGALPGYTF
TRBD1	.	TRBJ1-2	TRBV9	TGTGCCAGCAGCGTAGCTACAGGGGCAAACTATGGCTACACCTTC	CASSVATGANYGYTF
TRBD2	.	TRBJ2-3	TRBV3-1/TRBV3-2	TGTGCCAGCAGCCGGGGACTAGCGGGCACAGATACGCAGTATTTT	CASSRGLAGTDTQYF
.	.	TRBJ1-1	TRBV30	TGTGCCTGGAGGCCTCCGTACAGTCCCCCTGGCACTGAAGCTTTCTTT	CAWRPPYSPPGTEAFF
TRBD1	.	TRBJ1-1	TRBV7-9	TGTGCCAGCAGCTTACTACAGGGGACTGAAGCTTTCTTT	CASSLLQGTEAFF
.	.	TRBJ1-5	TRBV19	TGTGCCAGTAGTACCAGGGATCGCAATCAGCCCCAGCATTTT	CASSTRDRNQPQHF
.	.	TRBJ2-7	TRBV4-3	TGCGCCAGCAGCCAAGTTCAGGGTTTTGCCTACGAGCAGTACTTC	CASSQVQGFAYEQYF
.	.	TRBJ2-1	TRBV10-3	TGTGCCATCAGCGGACGGGACTCCGTGTGGGGGCAGTTCTTC	CAISGRDSVWGQFF
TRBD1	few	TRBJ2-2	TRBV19	TGTGCCAGTAGTATTCAGGGGGCCAACACCGGGGAGCTGTTTTTT	CASSIQGANTGELFF
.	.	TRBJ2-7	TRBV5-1	TGCGCCAGCAGCAGAGAGCCGGGAGACTACGAGCAGTACTTC	CASSREPGDYEQYF
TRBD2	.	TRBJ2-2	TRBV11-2	TGTGCCAGCAGCCAAGGGACTATATACACCGGGGAGCTGTTTTTT	CASSQGTIYTGELFF
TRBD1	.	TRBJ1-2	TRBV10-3	TGTGCCATCAGTGGACAGGGGGCGGACTATGGCTACACCTTC	CAISGQGADYGYTF
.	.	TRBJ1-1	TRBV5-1	TGCGCCAGCAGCGAGGGACATCCGAACACTGAAGCTTTCTTT	CASSEGHPNTEAFF
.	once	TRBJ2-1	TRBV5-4	TGTGCCAGCAGCTTGGGGGGGGTCAGGGTAGACAATGAGCAGTTCTTC	CASSLGGVRVDNEQFF
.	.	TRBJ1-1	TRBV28	TGTGCCAGCAGTTCAGGGGCTGAACGGACTGAAGCTTTCTTT	CASSSGAERTEAFF
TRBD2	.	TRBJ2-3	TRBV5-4	TGTGCCAGCAGCTTGGCGGGACTAGCGCAAGATACGCAGTATTTT	CASSLAGLAQDTQYF
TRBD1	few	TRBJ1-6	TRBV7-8	TGTGCCAGCAGACCGGGACAGTATAATTCACCCCTCCACTTT	CASRPGQYNSPLHF
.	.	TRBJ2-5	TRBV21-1	TGTGCCAGCAGCCCCCAGGGGTCCGGGCCACAGGGGAGAAAGACCCAGTACTTC	CASSPQGSGPQGRKTQYF
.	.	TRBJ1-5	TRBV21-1	TGTGCCAGCAGCAAACCTATCTGGGAGGGCAATCAGCCCCAGCATTTT	CASSKPIWEGNQPQHF
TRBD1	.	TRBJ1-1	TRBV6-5	TGTGCCAGCAGTTACCGGACAGGGACGGCTTTCTTT	CASSYRTGTAFF
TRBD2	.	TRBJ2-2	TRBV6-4	TGTGCCAGCAGTGAGTCTAGCGGTAACACCGGGGAGCTGTTTTTT	CASSESSGNTGELFF
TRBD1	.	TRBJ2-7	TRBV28	TGTGCCAGCAGTGACCCGGACAGGGGTCGGTACGAGCAGTACTTC	CASSDPDRGRYEQYF
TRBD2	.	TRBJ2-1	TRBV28	TGTGCCAGCAGTTTTGGCGGGAGTGGGTACAATGAGCAGTTCTTC	CASSFGGSGYNEQFF
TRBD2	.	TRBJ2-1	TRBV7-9	TGTGCCAGCAGCGCCCCCGGGCGGGGGGGCGGTGAGCAGTTCTTC	CASSAPGRGGGEQFF
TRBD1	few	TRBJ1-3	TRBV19	TGTGCCAGTAGTACCCCGGGACAGGGATCTGGAAACACCATATATTTT	CASSTPGQGSGNTIYF
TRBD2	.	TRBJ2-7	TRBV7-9	TGTGCCAGCAGCTTGGAGGGAACTAGCGTTGAGAGCGAGCAGTACTTC	CASSLEGTSVESEQYF
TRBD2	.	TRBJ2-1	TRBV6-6	TGTGCCAGCAGTTTACCTAGCGGACCCTCCTACAATGAGCAGTTCTTC	CASSLPSGPSYNEQFF
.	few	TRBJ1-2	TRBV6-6	TGTGCCAGCAGTTACTCGAGAGGAGCTAACTATGGCTACACCTTC	CASSYSRGANYGYTF
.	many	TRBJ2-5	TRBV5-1	TGCGCCAGCAGCTTGGAGGGGCAGGGGATGGGGACCCAGTACTTC	CASSLEGQGMGTQYF
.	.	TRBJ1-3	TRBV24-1	TGTGCCACCAGTGATTTGGAGAATGGAAACACCATATATTTT	CATSDLENGNTIYF
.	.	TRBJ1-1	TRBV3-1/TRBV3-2	TGTGCCAGCAGCCAAGCCGGGACTGAGAACACTGAAGCTTTCTTT	CASSQAGTENTEAFF
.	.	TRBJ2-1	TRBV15	TGTGCCACCAGCAGAGACGGACAGTTTAATGAGCAGTTCTTC	CATSRDGQFNEQFF
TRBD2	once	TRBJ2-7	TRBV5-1	TGCGCCAGCAGCTTGGGACTAGCGGGGGGTTCCTACGAGCAGTACTTC	CASSLGLAGGSYEQYF
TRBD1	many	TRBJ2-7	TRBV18	TGTGCCAGCTCGTCTGCCGGGACAGGATCCTCCGAGCAGTACTTC	CASSSAGTGSSEQYF
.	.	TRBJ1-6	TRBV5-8	TGTGCCAGCAGCTTGTTGACAGGCGCTAGTTCACCCCTCCACTTT	CASSLLTGASSPLHF
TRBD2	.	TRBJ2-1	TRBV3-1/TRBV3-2	TGTGCCAGCAGCCACGGGACTAGCGGGAGTCTGGATGAGCAGTTCTTC	CASSHGTSGSLDEQFF
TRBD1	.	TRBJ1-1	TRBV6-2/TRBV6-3	TGTGCCAGCAGTTACGCGAGGGGGCGGACTGAAGCTTTCTTT	CASSYARGRTEAFF
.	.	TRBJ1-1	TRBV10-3	TGTGCCATCATGGGGGGGGCTGGTGAAGCTTTCTTT	CAIMGGAGEAFF
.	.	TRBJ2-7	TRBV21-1	TGTGCCAGCAGCAGAGCGAGGTGTACCTACGAGCAGTACTTC	CASSRARCTYEQYF
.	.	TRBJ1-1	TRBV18	TGTGCCAGCTCACCGGTAGGGGAGGGTTGGACTGAAGCTTTCTTT	CASSPVGEGWTEAFF
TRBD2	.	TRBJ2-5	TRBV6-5	TGTGCCAGCAAGATTAGCGGGAGTGAAGGGGAGACCCAGTACTTC	CASKISGSEGETQYF
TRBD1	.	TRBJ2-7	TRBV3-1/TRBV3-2	TGTGCCAGCAGAAATTCCAGGGACAGCTCCTACGAGCAGTACTTC	CASRNSRDSSYEQYF
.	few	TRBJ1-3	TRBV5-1	TGCGCCAGCAGCTTGACAGGGTCCTCTGGAAACACCATATATTTT	CASSLTGSSGNTIYF
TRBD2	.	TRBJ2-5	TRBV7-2	TGTGCCAGCAGCCCTGGACTAGAAGAGACCCAGTACTTC	CASSPGLEETQYF
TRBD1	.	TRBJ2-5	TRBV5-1	TGCGCCAGCAGCCTGTCGGGACAGAGGGAAGAGACCCAGTACTTC	CASSLSGQREETQYF
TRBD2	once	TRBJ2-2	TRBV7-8	TGTGCCAGCAGCTCTAGCGGGGCGAACACCGGGGAGCTGTTTTTT	CASSSSGANTGELFF
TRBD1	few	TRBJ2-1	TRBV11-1	TGTGCCAGCAGCTTAGGACAGGGACCTTGGGATGAGCAGTTCTTC	CASSLGQGPWDEQFF
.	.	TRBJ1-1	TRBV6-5	TGTGCCAGCAGTTACACTCAGGGAAACACTGAAGCTTTCTTT	CASSYTQGNTEAFF
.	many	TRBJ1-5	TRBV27	TGTGCCAGCAGTTTAACCCTCTTTGACAGCTCCCCCCAGCATTTT	CASSLTLFDSSPQHF